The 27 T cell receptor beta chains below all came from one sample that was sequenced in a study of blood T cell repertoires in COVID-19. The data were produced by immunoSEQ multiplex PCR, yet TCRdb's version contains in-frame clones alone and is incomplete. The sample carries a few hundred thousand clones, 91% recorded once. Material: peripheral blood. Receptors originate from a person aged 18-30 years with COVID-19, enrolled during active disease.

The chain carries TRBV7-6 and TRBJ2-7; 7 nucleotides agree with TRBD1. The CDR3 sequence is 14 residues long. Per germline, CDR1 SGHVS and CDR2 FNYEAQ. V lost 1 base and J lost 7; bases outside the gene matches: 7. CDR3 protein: CASSLGQGLREQYF. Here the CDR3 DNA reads TGTGCCAGCAGCTTAGGACAGGGTCTAAGAGAGCAGTACTTC.

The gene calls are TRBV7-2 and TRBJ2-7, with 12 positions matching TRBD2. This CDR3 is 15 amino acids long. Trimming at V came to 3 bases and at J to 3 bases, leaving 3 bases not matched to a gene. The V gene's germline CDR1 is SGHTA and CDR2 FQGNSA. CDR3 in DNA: TGTGCCAGCAGCTTTGGGACTAGCGGGCACTACGAGCAGTACTTC. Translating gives CASSFGTSGHYEQYF.

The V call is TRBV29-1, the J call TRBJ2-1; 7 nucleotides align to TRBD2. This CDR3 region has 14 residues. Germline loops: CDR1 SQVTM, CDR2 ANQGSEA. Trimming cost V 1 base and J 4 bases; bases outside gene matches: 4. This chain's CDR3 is CSVEGAGEYNEQFF. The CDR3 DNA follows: TGCAGCGTTGAAGGGGCGGGAGAGTACAATGAGCAGTTCTTC.

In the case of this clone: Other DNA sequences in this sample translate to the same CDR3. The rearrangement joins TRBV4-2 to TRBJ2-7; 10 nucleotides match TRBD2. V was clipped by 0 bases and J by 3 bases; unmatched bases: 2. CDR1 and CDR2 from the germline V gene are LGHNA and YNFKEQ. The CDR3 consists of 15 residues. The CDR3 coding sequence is TGTGCCAGCAGCCAAGAGGTAGCGGGAGGCTACGAGCAGTACTTC. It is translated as CASSQEVAGGYEQYF.

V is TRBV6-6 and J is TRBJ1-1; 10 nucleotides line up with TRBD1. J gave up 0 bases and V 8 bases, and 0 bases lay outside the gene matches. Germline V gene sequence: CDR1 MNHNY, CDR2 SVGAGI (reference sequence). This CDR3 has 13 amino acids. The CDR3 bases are TGTGCCAGCGGACAGGGGGTGAACACTGAAGCTTTCTTT. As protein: CASGQGVNTEAFF.

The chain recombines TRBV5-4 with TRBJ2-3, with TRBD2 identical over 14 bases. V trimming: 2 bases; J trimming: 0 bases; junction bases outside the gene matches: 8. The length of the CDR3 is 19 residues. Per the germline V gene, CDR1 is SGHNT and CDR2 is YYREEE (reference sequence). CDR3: CASSFVGTSGSVSTDTQYF. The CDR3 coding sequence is TGTGCCAGCAGCTTCGTGGGGACTAGCGGGAGTGTAAGCACAGATACGCAGTATTTT.

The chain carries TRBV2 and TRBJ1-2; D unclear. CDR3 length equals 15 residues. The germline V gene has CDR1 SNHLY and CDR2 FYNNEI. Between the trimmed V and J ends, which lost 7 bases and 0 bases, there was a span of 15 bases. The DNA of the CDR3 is TGTGCCAGCACGGCGTACAGCCCAGCTAACTATGGCTACACCTTC. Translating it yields CASTAYSPANYGYTF.

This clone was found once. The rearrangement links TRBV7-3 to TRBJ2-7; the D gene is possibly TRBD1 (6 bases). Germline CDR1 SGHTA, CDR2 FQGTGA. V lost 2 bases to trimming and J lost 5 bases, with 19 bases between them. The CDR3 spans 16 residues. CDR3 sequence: CASSLEGGQGSHEQYF. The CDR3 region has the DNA TGTGCCAGCAGCTTAGAAGGTGGCCAGGGGTCCCACGAGCAGTACTTC.

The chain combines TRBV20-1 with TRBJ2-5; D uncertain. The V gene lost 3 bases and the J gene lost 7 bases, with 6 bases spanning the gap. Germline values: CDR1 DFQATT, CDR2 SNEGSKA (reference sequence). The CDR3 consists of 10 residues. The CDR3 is CSASTGTQYF. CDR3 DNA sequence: TGCAGTGCTAGCACGGGGACCCAGTACTTC.

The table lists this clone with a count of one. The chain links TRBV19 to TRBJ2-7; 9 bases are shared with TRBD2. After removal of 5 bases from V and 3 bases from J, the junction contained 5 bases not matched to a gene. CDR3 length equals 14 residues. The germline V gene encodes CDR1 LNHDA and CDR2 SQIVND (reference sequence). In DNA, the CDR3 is TGTGCCAGTAGTGCTTTTAGCGGGAGCTACGAGCAGTACTTC. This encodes CASSAFSGSYEQYF.

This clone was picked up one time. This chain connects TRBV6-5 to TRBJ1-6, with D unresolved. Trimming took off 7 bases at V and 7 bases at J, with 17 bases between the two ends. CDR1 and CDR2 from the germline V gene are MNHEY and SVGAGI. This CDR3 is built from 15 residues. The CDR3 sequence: CASNIMAEWNSPLHF. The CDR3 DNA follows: TGTGCCAGCAATATCATGGCAGAATGGAATTCACCCCTCCACTTT.

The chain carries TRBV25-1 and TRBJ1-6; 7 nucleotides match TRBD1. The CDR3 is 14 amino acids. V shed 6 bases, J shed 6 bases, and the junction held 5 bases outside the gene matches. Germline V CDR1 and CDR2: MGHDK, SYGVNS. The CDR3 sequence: CASRNRGSNSPLHF. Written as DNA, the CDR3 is TGTGCCAGCAGGAACAGGGGTTCTAATTCACCCCTCCACTTT. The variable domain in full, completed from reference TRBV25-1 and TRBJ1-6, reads EADIYQTPRYLVIGTGKKITLECSQTMGHDKMYWYQQDPGMELHLIHYSYGVNSTEKGDLSSESTVSRIRTEHFPLTLESARPSHTSQYLCASRNRGSNSPLHFGNGTRLTVT.

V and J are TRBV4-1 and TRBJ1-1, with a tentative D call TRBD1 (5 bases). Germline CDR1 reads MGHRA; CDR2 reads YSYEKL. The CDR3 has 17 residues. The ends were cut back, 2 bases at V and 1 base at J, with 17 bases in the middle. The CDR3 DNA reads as TGCGCCAGCAGCCAACAATTCGCCACAGGAGCGAACACTGAAGCTTTCTTT. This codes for CASSQQFATGANTEAFF.

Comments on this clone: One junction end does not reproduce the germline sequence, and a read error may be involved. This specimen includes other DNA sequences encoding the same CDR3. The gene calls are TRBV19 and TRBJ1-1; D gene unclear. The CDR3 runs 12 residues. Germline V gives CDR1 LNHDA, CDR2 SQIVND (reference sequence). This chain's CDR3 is CASGEGNTEAFF. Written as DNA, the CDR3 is TGCGCCAGTGGGGAGGGAAACACTGAAGCTTTCTTT.

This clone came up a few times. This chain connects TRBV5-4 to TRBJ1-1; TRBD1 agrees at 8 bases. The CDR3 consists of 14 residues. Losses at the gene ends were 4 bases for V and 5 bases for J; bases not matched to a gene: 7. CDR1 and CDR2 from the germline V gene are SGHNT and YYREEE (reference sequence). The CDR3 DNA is TGTGCCAGCAGCACTTCAGGGGGCCGGACTGAAGCTTTCTTT. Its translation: CASSTSGGRTEAFF.

The CDR3 DNA is TGTGCCAGCAGTGAAACGGTCAATCAGCCCCAGCATTTT. It yields the protein CASSETVNQPQHF. The J gene is TRBJ1-5, the V gene TRBV5-6, with no clear D. There are 13 residues in the CDR3. Germline V gene sequence: CDR1 SGHDT, CDR2 YYEEEE. Deletions cut 5 bases from V and 3 bases from J, with 9 bases between.

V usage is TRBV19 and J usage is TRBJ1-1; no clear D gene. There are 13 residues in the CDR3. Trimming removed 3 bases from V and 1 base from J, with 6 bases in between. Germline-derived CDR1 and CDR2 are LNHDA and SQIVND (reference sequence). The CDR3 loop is CASSMTGNTEAFF. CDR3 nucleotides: TGTGCCAGTAGTATGACGGGGAACACTGAAGCTTTCTTT.

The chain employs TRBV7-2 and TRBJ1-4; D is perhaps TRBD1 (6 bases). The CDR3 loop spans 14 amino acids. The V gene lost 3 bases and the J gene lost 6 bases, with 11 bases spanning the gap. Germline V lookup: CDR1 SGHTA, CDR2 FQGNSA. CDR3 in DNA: TGTGCCAGCAGCTTGTGGGGGCGCGATGAAAAACTGTTTTTT. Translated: CASSLWGRDEKLFF.

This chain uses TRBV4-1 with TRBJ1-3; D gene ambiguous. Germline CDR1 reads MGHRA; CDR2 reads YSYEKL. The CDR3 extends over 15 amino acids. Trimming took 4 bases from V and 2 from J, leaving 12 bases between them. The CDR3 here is CASSPVGRAGNTIYF. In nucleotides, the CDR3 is TGCGCCAGCAGCCCCGTCGGGAGGGCTGGAAACACCATATATTTT.

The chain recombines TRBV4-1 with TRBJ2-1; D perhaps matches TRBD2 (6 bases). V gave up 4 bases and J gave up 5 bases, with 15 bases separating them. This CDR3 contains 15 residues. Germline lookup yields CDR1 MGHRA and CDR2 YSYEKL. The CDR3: CASSLLGGRDNEQFF. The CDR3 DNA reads TGCGCCAGCAGCCTTCTCGGGGGTCGAGACAATGAGCAGTTCTTC.

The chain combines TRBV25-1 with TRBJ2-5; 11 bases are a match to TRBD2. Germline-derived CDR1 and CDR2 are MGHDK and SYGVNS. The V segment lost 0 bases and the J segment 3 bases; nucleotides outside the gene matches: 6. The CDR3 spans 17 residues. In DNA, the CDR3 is TGTGCCAGCAGTGAATATCCGACGACTAGCGGGAAAGAGACCCAGTACTTC. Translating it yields CASSEYPTTSGKETQYF.

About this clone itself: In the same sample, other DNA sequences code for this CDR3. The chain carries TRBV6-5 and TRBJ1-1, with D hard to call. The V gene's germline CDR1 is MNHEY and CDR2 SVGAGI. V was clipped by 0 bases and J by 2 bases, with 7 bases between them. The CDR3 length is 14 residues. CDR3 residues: CASSYSEGNTEAFF. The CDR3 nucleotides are TGTGCCAGCAGTTACTCGGAGGGAAACACTGAAGCTTTCTTT.

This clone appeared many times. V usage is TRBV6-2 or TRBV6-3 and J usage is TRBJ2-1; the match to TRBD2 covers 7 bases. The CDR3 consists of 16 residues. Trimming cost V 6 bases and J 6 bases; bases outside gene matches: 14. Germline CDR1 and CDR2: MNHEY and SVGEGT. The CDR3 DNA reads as TGTGCCAGCAGCCTCGGAGGCGGGAGAGTCTCCAATGAGCAGTTCTTC. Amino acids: CASSLGGGRVSNEQFF.

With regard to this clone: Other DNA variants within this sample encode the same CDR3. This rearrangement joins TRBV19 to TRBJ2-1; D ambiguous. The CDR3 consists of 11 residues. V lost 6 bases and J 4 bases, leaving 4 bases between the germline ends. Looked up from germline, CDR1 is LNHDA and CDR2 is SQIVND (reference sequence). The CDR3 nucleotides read TGTGCCAGTAGCGTTTACAATGAGCAGTTCTTC. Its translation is CASSVYNEQFF.

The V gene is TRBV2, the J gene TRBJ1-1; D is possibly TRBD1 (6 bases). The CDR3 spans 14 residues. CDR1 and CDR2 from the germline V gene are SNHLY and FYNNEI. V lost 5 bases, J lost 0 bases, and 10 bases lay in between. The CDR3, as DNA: TGTGCCAGCAGTCGACAGGAGATGAACACTGAAGCTTTCTTT. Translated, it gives CASSRQEMNTEAFF.

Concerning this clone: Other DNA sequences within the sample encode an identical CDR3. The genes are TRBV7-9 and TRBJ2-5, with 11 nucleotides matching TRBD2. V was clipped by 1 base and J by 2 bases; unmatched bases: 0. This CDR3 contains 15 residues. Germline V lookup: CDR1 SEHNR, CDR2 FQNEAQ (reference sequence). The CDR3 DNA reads TGTGCCAGCAGCTTAGGGACTAGCGGGCAAGAGACCCAGTACTTC. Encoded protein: CASSLGTSGQETQYF.

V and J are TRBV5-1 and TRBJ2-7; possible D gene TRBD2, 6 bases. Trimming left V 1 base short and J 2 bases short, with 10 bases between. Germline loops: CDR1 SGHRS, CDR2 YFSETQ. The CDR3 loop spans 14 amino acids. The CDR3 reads CASSLLGEAYEQYF. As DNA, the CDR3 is TGCGCCAGCAGCTTGTTGGGGGAGGCCTACGAGCAGTACTTC.